Each of the 32 T cell receptor beta chains below was sequenced from the same sample in a study of cytotoxic CD8 clonotypes in ibrutinib-treated CLL. Sequenced by immunoSEQ multiplex PCR; TCRdb stores in-frame clones only, minus some. The sample shows fewer than 300,000 clones, 65% to 85% of them seen only once. The sequencing here drew on PBMCs, taken at disease progression, from a patient treated with ibrutinib. These TCRs come from a human donor with chronic lymphocytic leukemia.

V and J are TRBV4-1 and TRBJ2-6; D is uncertain. This CDR3 contains 16 residues. Between the trimmed V and J ends, which lost 1 base and 0 bases, there was a span of 7 bases. Germline V lookup: CDR1 MGHRA, CDR2 YSYEKL. DNA for the CDR3: TGCGCCAGCAGCCAAGTCTCCGTCTCTGGGGCCAACGTCCTGACTTTC. Translation gives CASSQVSVSGANVLTF.

This clone has a handful of counts. V is TRBV12-5 and J is TRBJ2-3, with D maybe TRBD2 (6 bases). The CDR3 is 16 amino acids. Trimming removed 0 bases at V and 2 bases at J, with 12 bases between. Germline V gene lookup returns CDR1 LGHNT and CDR2 FRNRAP. The CDR3 DNA is TGTGCTAGTGGTTTGGTACTCGGGGGTTACACAGATACGCAGTATTTT. Its translation: CASGLVLGGYTDTQYF.

The gene calls are TRBV27 and TRBJ2-1; TRBD2 matches 9 bases. Germline V gene lookup returns CDR1 MNHEY and CDR2 SMNVEV (reference sequence). J lost 8 bases, V lost 1 base, and 9 bases had no gene match. This CDR3 has 16 residues. Here the CDR3 reads CASSLWAGLAIDEQFF. The DNA for the CDR3 is TGTGCCAGCAGTTTATGGGCGGGACTAGCTATTGATGAGCAGTTCTTC.

The rearrangement links TRBV7-8 to TRBJ2-5; D is perhaps TRBD2 (6 bases). V lost 2 bases, J lost 2 bases, and 15 bases lay in between. The CDR3 sequence is 16 residues long. Germline V gene sequence: CDR1 SGHVS, CDR2 FQNEAQ. CDR3 amino acids: CASSLYRGIPQETQYF. CDR3 in DNA: TGTGCCAGCAGCTTATATCGCGGGATACCTCAAGAGACCCAGTACTTC.

This clone is a singleton in its sample. The chain couples TRBV18 to TRBJ1-2; 7 bases are a match to TRBD1. Looked up from germline, CDR1 is KGHSH and CDR2 is LQKENI. V lost 4 bases and J lost 0; bases outside the gene matches: 8. The CDR3 runs 16 residues. CDR3 in amino acids: CASSQQQGTANYGYTF. Here the CDR3 DNA reads TGTGCCAGCTCACAACAACAGGGGACTGCTAACTATGGCTACACCTTC.

V is TRBV19 and J is TRBJ2-5, with 9 positions matching TRBD2. Germline loops: CDR1 LNHDA, CDR2 SQIVND (reference sequence). Germline trimming cut 4 bases from V and 4 bases from J; bases unmatched to any gene: 7. The CDR3 runs 15 residues. The CDR3 coding sequence is TGTGCCAGTAGTAGGACTAGCGCCCCCCTAGAGACCCAGTACTTC. Residues: CASSRTSAPLETQYF.

The V call is TRBV10-3, the J call TRBJ1-2; TRBD1 agrees at 7 bases. CDR3 length: 15 residues. Trimming at V came to 0 bases and at J to 7 bases, leaving 8 bases not matched to a gene. Germline V lookup: CDR1 ENHRY, CDR2 SYGVKD. The CDR3 region has the DNA TGTGCCATCAGTGAGTCTACAGGGGACGTGCTTGGCTACACCTTC. It translates to CAISESTGDVLGYTF.

This clone has a handful of counts. The CDR3, as DNA: TGTGCCAGCACCGCGGCAGATGCGGGTGAAAAACTGTTTTTT. It encodes CASTAADAGEKLFF. The rearrangement uses TRBV11-2 and TRBJ1-4; D not certain. Germline V CDR1 and CDR2: SGHAT, FQNNGV. The CDR3 totals 14 residues. Trimming left V 7 bases short and J 7 bases short, with 16 bases between.

The chain links TRBV7-3 to TRBJ1-4; no definite D call. The CDR3 contains 13 residues. CDR1 and CDR2 from the germline V gene are SGHTA and FQGTGA. The V end was cut by 5 bases, the J end by 7 bases, with 11 bases between. CDR3 region: CASSRWRGEKLFF. DNA of the CDR3: TGTGCCAGCAGCCGATGGCGGGGTGAAAAACTGTTTTTT.

This clone was observed a handful of times. The chain uses TRBV7-2 and TRBJ2-7; tentatively, D is TRBD1 or TRBD2 (6 bases each). The V gene's germline CDR1 is SGHTA and CDR2 FQGNSA. This CDR3 has 15 residues. Trimming shortened V by 3 bases and J by 3 bases, and 15 bases separated the two germline ends. CDR3 region: CASSLGGETGYEQYF. In DNA form, the CDR3 reads TGTGCCAGCAGCTTGGGGGGCGAGACTGGCTACGAGCAGTACTTC.

This chain uses TRBV6-5 with TRBJ1-5; 7 nucleotides line up with TRBD1. The CDR3 is made up of 13 amino acids. V dropped 8 bases and J dropped 6; count of bases not matched to a gene: 7. CDR1 is MNHEY and CDR2 is SVGAGI in the germline V gene. The CDR3 protein is CASRRQGGQPQHF. The CDR3 nucleotides read TGTGCCAGCCGCCGACAGGGAGGTCAGCCCCAGCATTTT.

This clone appeared once. V usage is TRBV29-1 and J usage is TRBJ2-1; the match to TRBD1 covers 11 bases. Germline V gene lookup returns CDR1 SQVTM and CDR2 ANQGSEA. V shed 7 bases and J 6 bases; nucleotides not matched to a gene: 5. The CDR3 spans 13 residues. CDR3 amino acids: CSGGTGGGNEQFF. CDR3 DNA: TGCAGCGGCGGGACAGGGGGTGGCAATGAGCAGTTCTTC.

This clone showed up just a few times. The V gene is TRBV25-1, the J gene TRBJ1-2; D gene unclear. This CDR3 contains 14 residues. The V gene lost 1 base and the J gene lost 5 bases, with 11 bases spanning the gap. Germline-derived CDR1 and CDR2 are MGHDK and SYGVNS. In DNA, the CDR3 is TGTGCCAGCAGTGAATTGAGCCAGTTTTATGGCTACACCTTC. This translates into CASSELSQFYGYTF.

This chain connects TRBV5-5 to TRBJ2-7; 8 nucleotides align to TRBD2. Germline CDR1 is SGHKS and CDR2 is YYEKEE (reference sequence). V gave up 1 base and J gave up 2 bases; unmatched junction bases: 14. This CDR3 has 18 amino acids. This CDR3 is CASSLSAAGGSYPYEQYF. CDR3 nucleotide sequence: TGTGCCAGCAGCTTGTCCGCGGCGGGAGGATCTTACCCCTACGAGCAGTACTTC.

The chain is built from TRBV6-1 and TRBJ2-5; 7 nucleotides match TRBD1. There are 14 residues in the CDR3. Germline V gene sequence: CDR1 MNHNS, CDR2 SASEGT. V shed 10 bases and J 5 bases; nucleotides not matched to a gene: 13. The CDR3 nucleotides read TGTGCCACCACTAGGACAGGCACGAGCGAGACCCAGTACTTC. Translated, it gives CATTRTGTSETQYF.

This sequence joins TRBV18 and TRBJ1-4; D gene ambiguous. The CDR3 loop spans 15 amino acids. V was trimmed by 1 base and J by 7 bases, leaving 13 bases between them. The V gene's germline CDR1 is KGHSH and CDR2 LQKENI. CDR3 amino acids: CASSPRLTAFEKLFF. In DNA, the CDR3 is TGTGCCAGCTCACCACGGTTAACAGCCTTTGAAAAACTGTTTTTT.

The chain recombines TRBV20-1 with TRBJ2-7; D possibly corresponds to TRBD2 (6 bases). V lost 5 bases and J 9 bases, leaving 14 bases between the germline ends. CDR3 length equals 11 residues. Germline-derived CDR1 and CDR2 are DFQATT and SNEGSKA (reference sequence). CDR3 amino acids: CSALRELGQYF. CDR3 sequence (DNA): TGCAGTGCTCTCCGGGAGCTCGGGCAGTACTTC.

This clone was picked up a small number of times. The V and J genes are TRBV5-1 and TRBJ2-1; D is unresolved. V lost 5 bases to trimming and J lost 7 bases, with 10 bases between them. The germline CDR1 and CDR2 sequences are SGHRS and YFSETQ. The CDR3 spans 12 residues. The CDR3 loop is CASRVRNNEQFF. CDR3 in DNA: TGCGCCAGCAGGGTGAGGAATAATGAGCAGTTCTTC.

V usage is TRBV5-1 and J usage is TRBJ2-1; the match to TRBD2 covers 14 bases. The CDR3 runs 16 residues. After removal of 0 bases from V and 8 bases from J, the junction contained 4 bases not matched to a gene. Germline loops: CDR1 SGHRS, CDR2 YFSETQ. The CDR3 DNA is TGCGCCAGCAGCTTGGAGGGACTAGCGGGAGAAGATGAGCAGTTCTTC. Residues: CASSLEGLAGEDEQFF.

The chain is built from TRBV29-1 and TRBJ1-1, with 7 bases fitting TRBD1. V trimming: 7 bases; J trimming: 1 base; junction bases outside the gene matches: 9. The CDR3 totals 14 residues. The germline gives CDR1 SQVTM, CDR2 ANQGSEA. Here the CDR3 DNA reads TGCAGCGCCGATGCGACAGGGAGGAACACTGAAGCTTTCTTT. Translation: CSADATGRNTEAFF.

This sequence joins TRBV5-1 and TRBJ2-5; D remains unclear. Trimming stripped 5 bases from V and 4 bases from J, with 9 bases between. In germline, CDR1 is SGHRS, CDR2 YFSETQ. This CDR3 is built from 12 residues. The CDR3 sequence is CASSEGRETQYF. The CDR3 DNA reads as TGCGCCAGCAGTGAAGGAAGAGAGACCCAGTACTTC.

Only a few counts were recorded for this clone. The chain carries TRBV6-5 and TRBJ1-2, with a weak D call TRBD1 (6 bases). The CDR3 is 14 residues long. Trimming took 5 bases from V and 6 from J, leaving 16 bases between them. The germline V gene encodes CDR1 MNHEY and CDR2 SVGAGI. The CDR3 is CASSAAGGLHGYTF. CDR3 nucleotide sequence: TGTGCCAGCAGTGCCGCTGGGGGGCTGCATGGCTACACCTTC.

This clone was counted a single time. V is TRBV6-1 and J is TRBJ1-1; TRBD1 might be the D (6 bases). Trimming shortened V by 1 base and J by 0 bases, and 15 bases separated the two germline ends. CDR3 length equals 17 residues. The germline V gene encodes CDR1 MNHNS and CDR2 SASEGT. The CDR3 sequence: CASSEGGTRLLNTEAFF. The CDR3 DNA sequence: TGTGCCAGCAGTGAAGGGGGGACAAGGCTCCTGAACACTGAAGCTTTCTTT.

The chain couples TRBV6-6 to TRBJ1-5; D ambiguous. V lost 10 bases to trimming and J lost 3 bases, with 16 bases between them. Per germline, CDR1 MNHNY and CDR2 SVGAGI (reference sequence). This CDR3 comprises 14 residues. The CDR3 bases are TGTGCCACCTTCAGTTGGACGCACAATCAGCCCCAGCATTTT. Translation gives CATFSWTHNQPQHF.

This chain joins TRBV29-1 and TRBJ2-7; D remains ambiguous. Germline values: CDR1 SQVTM, CDR2 ANQGSEA. The V gene lost 6 bases and the J gene lost 0 bases, with 12 bases spanning the gap. The CDR3 runs to 13 residues. The CDR3 loop reads CSVRGGVSYEQYF. In DNA, the CDR3 is TGCAGCGTCAGAGGTGGAGTCTCCTACGAGCAGTACTTC.

J is TRBJ2-7 and V is TRBV10-1, with 8 bases lining up with TRBD1. The germline CDR1 and CDR2 sequences are WNHNN and SYGVQD (reference sequence). This CDR3 region has 13 residues. V shed 4 bases, J shed 4 bases, and the junction held 3 bases outside the gene matches. This CDR3 is CASSAGQGYEQYF. In nucleotides, the CDR3 is TGCGCCAGCAGTGCTGGACAGGGTTACGAGCAGTACTTC.

This CDR3 reads CASSQDYWGSYEQYF. The CDR3 nucleotides read TGTGCCAGCAGTCAGGACTACTGGGGCTCCTACGAGCAGTACTTC. The rearrangement links TRBV6-5 to TRBJ2-7; a possible D gene is TRBD2 (6 bases). The germline V gene encodes CDR1 MNHEY and CDR2 SVGAGI. Trimming removed 5 bases at V and 0 bases at J, with 14 bases between. CDR3 length: 15 amino acids.

This chain connects TRBV4-1 to TRBJ1-5; 7 nucleotides line up with TRBD1. Losses at the gene ends were 2 bases for V and 3 bases for J; bases not matched to a gene: 10. Germline CDR1 reads MGHRA; CDR2 reads YSYEKL. The length of the CDR3 is 17 residues. CDR3 DNA sequence: TGCGCCAGCAGCCAATTCCCGACAGGGCTCCTCAATCAGCCCCAGCATTTT. Translating gives CASSQFPTGLLNQPQHF.

The rearrangement joins TRBV19 to TRBJ2-1; 15 nucleotides match TRBD2. V lost 3 bases to trimming and J lost 7 bases; unmatched junction nucleotides: 13. CDR1 is LNHDA, CDR2 SQIVND, per germline (reference sequence). CDR3 size: 19 residues. The CDR3 DNA sequence: TGTGCCAGTAGTATCGGTGGCGGACTAGCGGGGGGGCGAAGGAATGAGCAGTTCTTC. This encodes CASSIGGGLAGGRRNEQFF.

V and J are TRBV19 and TRBJ1-3; D not certain. Germline CDR1 reads LNHDA; CDR2 reads SQIVND (reference sequence). This CDR3 spans 16 amino acids. Trimming removed 11 bases at V and 2 bases at J, with 22 bases between. In DNA, the CDR3 is TGTGCCGTACGTGGACCGCAAGCCACTCCTGGAAACACCATATATTTT. Protein: CAVRGPQATPGNTIYF.

J is TRBJ1-4 and V is TRBV19; D ambiguous. This CDR3 is 12 amino acids long. Deletions cut 8 bases from V and 10 bases from J, with 14 bases between. The germline CDR1 and CDR2 sequences are LNHDA and SQIVND (reference sequence). The CDR3 loop reads CASRITKGKLFF. The CDR3 region has the DNA TGTGCCAGTCGGATTACTAAGGGAAAACTGTTTTTT.

This clone has only a few counts. This chain joins TRBV9 and TRBJ2-1, with D perhaps TRBD2 (6 bases). Trimming left V 0 bases short and J 7 bases short, with 8 bases between. CDR1 is SGDLS, CDR2 YYNGEE, per germline. The CDR3 has 13 amino acids. In DNA form, the CDR3 reads TGTGCCAGCAGCGTAGGTGGGGGGAATGAGCAGTTCTTC. This translates into CASSVGGGNEQFF.